These T cell receptor beta chains were read from a single sample in a study of blood T cell repertoires in COVID-19. Clones were sequenced by immunoSEQ multiplex PCR, and TCRdb holds only the in-frame ones, with some missing. The sample has 380,000 or so clones, 88% seen once; the top ten hold roughly 2%. Sequencing used PBMCs or T cells enriched from blood (not recorded which). The receptors were gathered from a woman aged 35 to 49 with acute COVID-19. CDR3s include the opening cysteine and the closing phenylalanine or tryptophan. Fields, in order: V gene, D gene, clone size, J gene, CDR3 protein, CDR3 DNA. A D gene is named only where the DNA matches it firmly. Clone size is given for some rows only: seen once, a few or many times, or a class if the clone is expanded.

>TRBV6-2/TRBV6-3|TRBD1|NA|TRBJ2-1
CASSSQGFEQFF
TGTGCCAGCAGTTCACAGGGGTTTGAGCAGTTCTTC
>TRBV10-3|NA|NA|TRBJ2-5
CAISEEARETQYF
TGTGCCATCAGTGAAGAGGCGCGAGAGACCCAGTACTTC
>TRBV5-1|NA|NA|TRBJ1-1
CASSYPQVNTEAFF
TGCGCCAGCAGCTACCCACAGGTGAACACTGAAGCTTTCTTT
>TRBV7-9|NA|NA|TRBJ1-2
CASSNPGRVWGYTF
TGTGCCAGCAGCAATCCGGGGAGGGTGTGGGGCTACACCTTC
>TRBV6-6|TRBD2|few|TRBJ2-2
CASISGGTFTGELFF
TGTGCCAGCATTAGCGGGGGGACCTTCACCGGGGAGCTGTTTTTT
>TRBV9|TRBD2|once|TRBJ2-2
CASSVGHRAGAVNTGELFF
TGTGCCAGCAGCGTAGGCCATCGAGCGGGGGCCGTAAACACCGGGGAGCTGTTTTTT
>TRBV30|NA|NA|TRBJ1-1
CAWSVDSRYTEAFF
TGTGCCTGGAGCGTCGACAGCCGATACACTGAAGCTTTCTTT
>TRBV7-8|TRBD1|few|TRBJ1-1
CASSQPRQGDTEAFF
TGTGCCAGCAGCCAACCCCGACAGGGTGACACTGAAGCTTTCTTT
>TRBV15|NA|NA|TRBJ2-6
CATSTRSGANVLTF
TGTGCCACCAGCACTCGCTCTGGGGCCAACGTCCTGACTTTC
>TRBV3-1/TRBV3-2|TRBD2|NA|TRBJ2-2
CASSHPSGGAGELFF
TGTGCCAGCAGCCATCCTAGCGGGGGGGCTGGGGAGCTGTTTTTT
>TRBV9|TRBD1|few|TRBJ1-2
CASSVRDSYGYTF
TGTGCCAGCAGCGTAAGGGACAGCTATGGCTACACCTTC
>TRBV7-9|TRBD1|NA|TRBJ2-1
CASSLTRTGVFNEQFF
TGTGCCAGCAGCTTAACTAGGACAGGGGTTTTCAATGAGCAGTTCTTC
>TRBV10-3|NA|NA|TRBJ1-2
CAISGTEYGYTF
TGTGCCATCAGTGGAACGGAGTATGGCTACACCTTC
>TRBV10-3|TRBD1|few|TRBJ1-3
CAISRTGSGNTIYF
TGTGCCATCAGCCGGACAGGATCTGGAAACACCATATATTTT
>TRBV5-6|NA|few|TRBJ2-7
CASSLWGQRIYEQYF
TGTGCCAGCAGCCTATGGGGGCAGCGGATCTACGAGCAGTACTTC
>TRBV7-9|NA|NA|TRBJ1-2
CASSLAPGGYGYTF
TGTGCCAGCAGCTTAGCCCCGGGGGGCTATGGCTACACCTTC
>TRBV29-1|NA|few|TRBJ1-1
CSVDLGGVGAFF
TGCAGCGTTGATCTGGGCGGGGTAGGAGCTTTCTTT
>TRBV19|NA|NA|TRBJ1-5
CASSILSGGGQPQHF
TGTGCCAGTAGTATACTTTCCGGGGGGGGTCAGCCCCAGCATTTT
>TRBV12-3/TRBV12-4|NA|once|TRBJ2-5
CASSPQNQETQYF
TGTGCCAGCAGTCCCCAGAATCAGGAGACCCAGTACTTC
>TRBV30|TRBD1|NA|TRBJ1-6
CAWSVKGMGQFNSPLHF
TGTGCCTGGAGTGTAAAGGGGATGGGACAGTTTAATTCACCCCTCCACTTT